Detailed here is one T cell receptor beta chain. This sample was taken from a study of shared clonotypes between healthy human individuals. Trimming pared 2 bases from V and 5 bases from J, leaving 4 bases between. The CDR3 has 11 residues. The germline CDR1 and CDR2 sequences are SGHNT and YYREEE (reference sequence). Terminally differentiated effector memory CD45RA+ cells were excluded from the naive CD8 cells, which were CD45RO-negative and positively selected for CCR7. Profiled with immunoSEQ multiplex PCR; TCRdb holds only in-frame clones, not every one. The table records under 700,000 clones, around 96% of them present only once.

The sequence came from a woman aged 30 to 39 in good health. Sequencing was performed on naive CD8+ T cells sorted from blood. V usage is TRBV5-4 and J usage is TRBJ2-5; the D is unclear. For the CDR3, the DNA is TGTGCCAGCAGCTTAGCGGAGACCCAGTACTTC. Translation: CASSLAETQYF.